This TCR beta chain was found in a study of OX40 agonist ivuxolimab in advanced cancers. About the study: Ivuxolimab, an antibody acting as an agonist of OX40 (CD134), was used to treat patients. Checkpoint inhibitors had been given previously to approximately 40% of patients. Study findings and constraints: Doses of 0.1 to 3.0 mg/kg were accompanied by clonal expansion of CD4+ and CD8+ blood T cells by week 6.

In regard to this clone: No antigen is known for it.

Excluded were patients having autoimmune disease history or systemic immunosuppression. Trimming shortened V by 5 bases and J by 11 bases, and 21 bases separated the two germline ends. The CDR3 runs to 14 residues. Germline V gene lookup returns CDR1 MNHEY and CDR2 SVGAGI. Generated by immunoSEQ multiplex PCR, the TCRdb table keeps only in-frame clones and is missing some. Counted here are 85,000 to 95,000 clones, roughly nine tenths occurring once; the ten biggest clones make up 0.33%. The sequences come from CD4+ or CD8+ T cells sorted from blood, collected in a trial of the OX40 agonist ivuxolimab. The gene calls are TRBV6-5 and TRBJ2-5; the D call may be TRBD1 or TRBD2 (5 bases each). This receptor was taken from an adult with an advanced solid tumor such as melanoma, head and neck, liver or kidney cancer. In DNA, the CDR3 is TGTGCCAGCAGTGCAAGCCCCGGGGCCTTCAGACAGTACTTC. Protein product: CASSASPGAFRQYF.